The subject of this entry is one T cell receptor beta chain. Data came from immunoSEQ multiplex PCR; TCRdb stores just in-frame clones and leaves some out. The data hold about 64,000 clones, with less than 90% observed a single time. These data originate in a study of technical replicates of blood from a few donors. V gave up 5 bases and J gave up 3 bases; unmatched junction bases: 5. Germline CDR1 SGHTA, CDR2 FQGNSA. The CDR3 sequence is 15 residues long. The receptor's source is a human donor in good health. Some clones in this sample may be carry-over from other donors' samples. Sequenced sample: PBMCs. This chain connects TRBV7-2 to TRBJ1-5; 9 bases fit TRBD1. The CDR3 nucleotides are TGTGCCAGCAGCACTGGGACAGGGTTCAATCAGCCCCAGCATTTT. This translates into CASSTGTGFNQPQHF.